What follows is one T cell receptor beta chain and its context. The antigen remains undetermined. Described treatment: around 19 received Ad26.COV2.S at low or high dose, single or two shots; 5 received placebo; per-sample allocation not given. At day 63 after the first vaccine or placebo injection, samples were drawn. The shot given was an Ad26 vector that makes Wuhan-strain SARS-CoV-2 spike. Produced via immunoSEQ multiplex PCR; TCRdb's table is partial and in-frame only. Here the sample spans around 500,000 clones, 89% being singletons. This sample was taken from a study of Ad26.COV2.S vaccination and SARS-CoV-2 variants. Study-level information: Doses of Ad26.COV2.S were injected into muscle once or twice, 56 days apart. Overall study findings and caveats: Responses of spike-specific T cells (both CD8+ and CD4+) reportedly showed substantial breadth after vaccination. Non-spike TCR breadth was similar in vaccine and placebo recipients.

The V end lost 5 bases, the J end lost 3 bases, and 14 bases lay between the germline ends. From germline, CDR1 is KGHSH and CDR2 LQKENI. This CDR3 comprises 15 residues. This TCR derives from a person aged 18 to 65 who received the Ad26.COV2.S COVID-19 vaccine or a placebo. The V gene is TRBV18, the J gene TRBJ1-5, with a weak D call TRBD1 (5 bases). Sequencing was performed on peripheral blood, taken in a trial of Ad26.COV2.S vaccine versus placebo. DNA for the CDR3: TGTGCCAGCTCAGTTTCCGGGGCTAACAATCAGCCCCAGCATTTT. Protein sequence: CASSVSGANNQPQHF. Full variable domain (outside the CDR3, taken from reference TRBV18 and TRBJ1-5): NAGVMQNPRHLVRRRGQEARLRCSPMKGHSHVYWYRQLPEEGLKFMVYLQKENIIDESGMPKERFSAEFPKEGPSILRIQQVVRGDSAAYFCASSVSGANNQPQHFGDGTRLSIL.